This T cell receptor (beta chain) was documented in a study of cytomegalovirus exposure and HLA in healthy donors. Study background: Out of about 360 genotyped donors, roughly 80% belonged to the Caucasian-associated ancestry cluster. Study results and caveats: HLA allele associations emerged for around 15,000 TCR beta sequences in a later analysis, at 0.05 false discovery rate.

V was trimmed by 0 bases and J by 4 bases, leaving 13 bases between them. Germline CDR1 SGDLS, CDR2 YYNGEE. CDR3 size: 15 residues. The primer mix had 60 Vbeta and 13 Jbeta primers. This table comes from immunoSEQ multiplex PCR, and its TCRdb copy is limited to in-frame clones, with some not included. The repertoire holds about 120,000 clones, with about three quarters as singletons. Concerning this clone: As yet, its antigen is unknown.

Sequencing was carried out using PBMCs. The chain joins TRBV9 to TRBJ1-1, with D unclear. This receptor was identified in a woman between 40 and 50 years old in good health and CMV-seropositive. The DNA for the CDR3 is TGTGCCAGCAGCGTAGCCCCCACCCCGGGCACTGAAGCTTTCTTT. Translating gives CASSVAPTPGTEAFF.